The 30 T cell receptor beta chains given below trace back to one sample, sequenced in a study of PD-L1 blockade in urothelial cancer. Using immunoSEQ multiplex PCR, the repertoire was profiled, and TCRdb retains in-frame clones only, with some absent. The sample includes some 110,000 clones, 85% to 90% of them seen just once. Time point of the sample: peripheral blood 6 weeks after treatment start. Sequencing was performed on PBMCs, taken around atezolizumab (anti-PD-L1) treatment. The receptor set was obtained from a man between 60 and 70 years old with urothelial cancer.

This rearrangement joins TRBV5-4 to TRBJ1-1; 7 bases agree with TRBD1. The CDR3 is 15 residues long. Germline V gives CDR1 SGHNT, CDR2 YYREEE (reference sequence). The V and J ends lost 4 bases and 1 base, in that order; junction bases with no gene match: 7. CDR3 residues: CASSPGQAANTEAFF. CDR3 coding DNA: TGTGCCAGCAGCCCCGGACAGGCCGCGAACACTGAAGCTTTCTTT.

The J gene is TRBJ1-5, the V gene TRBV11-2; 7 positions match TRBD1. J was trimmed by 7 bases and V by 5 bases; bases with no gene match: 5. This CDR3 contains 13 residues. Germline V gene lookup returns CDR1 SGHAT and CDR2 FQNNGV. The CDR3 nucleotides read TGTGCCAGCAGCCCCCAGGGGGGACAGCCCCAGCATTTT. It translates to CASSPQGGQPQHF.

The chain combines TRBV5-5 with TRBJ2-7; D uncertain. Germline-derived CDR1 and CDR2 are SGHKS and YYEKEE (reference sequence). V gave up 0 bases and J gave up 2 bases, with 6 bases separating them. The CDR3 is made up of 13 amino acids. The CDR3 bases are TGTGCCAGCAGCTTGGCCGACACCTACGAGCAGTACTTC. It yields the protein CASSLADTYEQYF.

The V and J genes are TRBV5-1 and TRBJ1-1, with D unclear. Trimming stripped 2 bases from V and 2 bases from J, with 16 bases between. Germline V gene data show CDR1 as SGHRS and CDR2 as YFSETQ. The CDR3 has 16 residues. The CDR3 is CASSLGGRVLNTEAFF. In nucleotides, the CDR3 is TGCGCCAGCAGCTTAGGCGGGCGGGTACTCAACACTGAAGCTTTCTTT.

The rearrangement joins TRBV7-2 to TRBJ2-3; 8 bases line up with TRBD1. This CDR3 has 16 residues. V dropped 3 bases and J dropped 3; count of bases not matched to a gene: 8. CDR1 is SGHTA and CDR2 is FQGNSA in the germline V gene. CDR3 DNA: TGTGCCAGCAGCTTTAGGGTAGGACAGGGAACAGATACGCAGTATTTT. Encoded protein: CASSFRVGQGTDTQYF. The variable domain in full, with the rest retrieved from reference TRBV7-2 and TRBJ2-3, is GAGVSQSPSNKVTEKGKDVELRCDPISGHTALYWYRQSLGQGLEFLIYFQGNSAPDKSGLPSDRFSAERTGGSVSTLTIQRTQQEDSAVYLCASSFRVGQGTDTQYFGPGTRLTVL.

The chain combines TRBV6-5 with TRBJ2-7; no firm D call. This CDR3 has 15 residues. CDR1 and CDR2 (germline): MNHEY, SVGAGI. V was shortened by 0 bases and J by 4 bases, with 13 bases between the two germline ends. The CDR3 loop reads CASSYSGPEPYEQYF. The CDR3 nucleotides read TGTGCCAGCAGTTACTCTGGGCCGGAACCATACGAGCAGTACTTC.

The chain's CDR3 is CASSSTTGSGEKLFF. CDR3 coding DNA: TGCGCCAGCAGCTCAACTACCGGGAGTGGCGAAAAACTGTTTTTT. The chain combines TRBV5-1 with TRBJ1-4; D gene uncertain. The CDR3 covers 15 residues. The germline V gene has CDR1 SGHRS and CDR2 YFSETQ. V lost 3 bases, J lost 8 bases, and 17 bases lay in between.

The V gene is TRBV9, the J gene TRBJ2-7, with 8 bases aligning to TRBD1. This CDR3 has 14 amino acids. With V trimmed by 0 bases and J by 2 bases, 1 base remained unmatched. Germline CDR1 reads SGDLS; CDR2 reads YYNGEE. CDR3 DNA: TGTGCCAGCAGCGTAGGGGGACAGGCCTACGAGCAGTACTTC. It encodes CASSVGGQAYEQYF.

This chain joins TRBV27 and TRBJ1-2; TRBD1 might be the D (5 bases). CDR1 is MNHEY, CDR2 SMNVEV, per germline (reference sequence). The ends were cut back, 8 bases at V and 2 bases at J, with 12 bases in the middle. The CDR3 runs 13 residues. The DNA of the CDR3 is TGTGCCAGCTCAGGCCGGGGGAACTATGGCTACACCTTC. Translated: CASSGRGNYGYTF.

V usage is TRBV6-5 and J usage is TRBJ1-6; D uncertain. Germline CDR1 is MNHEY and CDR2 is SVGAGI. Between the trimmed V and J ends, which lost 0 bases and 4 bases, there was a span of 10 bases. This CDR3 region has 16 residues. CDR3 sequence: CASSYSGETYNSPLHF. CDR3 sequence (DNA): TGTGCCAGCAGTTACTCGGGAGAAACTTATAATTCACCCCTCCACTTT.

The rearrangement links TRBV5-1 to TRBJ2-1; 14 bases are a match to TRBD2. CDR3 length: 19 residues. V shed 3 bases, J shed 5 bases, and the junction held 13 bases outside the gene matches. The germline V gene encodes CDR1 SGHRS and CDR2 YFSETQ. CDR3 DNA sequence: TGCGCCAGCAGCTGGACGACTAGCGGGGGGGCTGGGTTGGACAATGAGCAGTTCTTC. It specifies CASSWTTSGGAGLDNEQFF.

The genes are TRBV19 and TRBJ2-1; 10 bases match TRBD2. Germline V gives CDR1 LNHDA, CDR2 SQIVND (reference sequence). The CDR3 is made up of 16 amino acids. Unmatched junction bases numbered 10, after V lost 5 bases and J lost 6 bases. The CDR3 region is CASSPYLAGVPNEQFF. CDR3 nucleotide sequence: TGTGCCAGTAGTCCCTATCTAGCGGGAGTCCCCAATGAGCAGTTCTTC.

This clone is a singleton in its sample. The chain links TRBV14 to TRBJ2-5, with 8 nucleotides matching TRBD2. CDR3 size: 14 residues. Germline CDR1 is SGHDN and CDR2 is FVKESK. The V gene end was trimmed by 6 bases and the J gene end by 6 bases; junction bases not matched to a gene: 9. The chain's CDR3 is CASRPGGATKTQYF. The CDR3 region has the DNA TGTGCCAGCAGACCCGGGGGGGCCACAAAGACCCAGTACTTC. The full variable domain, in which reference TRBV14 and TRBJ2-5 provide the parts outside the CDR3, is EAGVTQFPSHSVIEKGQTVTLRCDPISGHDNLYWYRRVMGKEIKFLLHFVKESKQDESGMPNNRFLAERTGGTYSTLKVQPAELEDSGVYFCASRPGGATKTQYFGPGTRLLVL.

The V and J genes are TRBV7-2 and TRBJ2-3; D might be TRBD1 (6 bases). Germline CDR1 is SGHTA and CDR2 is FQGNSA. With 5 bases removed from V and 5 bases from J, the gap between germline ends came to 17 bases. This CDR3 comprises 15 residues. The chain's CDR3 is CASSPGRGGGDTQYF. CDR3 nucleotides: TGTGCCAGCAGCCCAGGCAGGGGTGGGGGAGATACGCAGTATTTT. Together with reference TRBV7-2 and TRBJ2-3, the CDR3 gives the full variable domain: GAGVSQSPSNKVTEKGKDVELRCDPISGHTALYWYRQSLGQGLEFLIYFQGNSAPDKSGLPSDRFSAERTGGSVSTLTIQRTQQEDSAVYLCASSPGRGGGDTQYFGPGTRLTVL.

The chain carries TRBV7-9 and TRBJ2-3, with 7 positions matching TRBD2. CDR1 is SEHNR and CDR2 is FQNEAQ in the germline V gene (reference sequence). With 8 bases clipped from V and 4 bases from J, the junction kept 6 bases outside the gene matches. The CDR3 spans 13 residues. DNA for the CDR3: TGTGCCAGCCTCGGGGGGAGGGCAGATACGCAGTATTTT. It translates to CASLGGRADTQYF.

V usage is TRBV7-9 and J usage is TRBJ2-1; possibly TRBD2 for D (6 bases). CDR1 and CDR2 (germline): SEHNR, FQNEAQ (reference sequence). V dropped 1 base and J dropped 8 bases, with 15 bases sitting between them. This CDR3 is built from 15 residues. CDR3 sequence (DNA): TGTGCCAGCAGCTTAGATGGGGGGTTCGGCGATGAGCAGTTCTTC. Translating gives CASSLDGGFGDEQFF.

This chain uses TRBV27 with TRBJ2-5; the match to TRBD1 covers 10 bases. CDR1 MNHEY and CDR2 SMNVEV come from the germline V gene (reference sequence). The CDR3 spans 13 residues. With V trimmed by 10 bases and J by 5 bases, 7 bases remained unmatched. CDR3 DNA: TGTGCCACACGACAGGGGGCAAGGGAGACCCAGTACTTC. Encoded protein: CATRQGARETQYF.

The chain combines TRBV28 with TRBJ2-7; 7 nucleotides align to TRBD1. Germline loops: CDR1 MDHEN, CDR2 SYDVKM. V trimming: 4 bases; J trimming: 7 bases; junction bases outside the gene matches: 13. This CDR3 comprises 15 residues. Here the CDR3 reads CASSSSGTVGVEQYF. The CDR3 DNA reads TGTGCCAGCAGTTCCTCCGGGACAGTGGGTGTGGAGCAGTACTTC.

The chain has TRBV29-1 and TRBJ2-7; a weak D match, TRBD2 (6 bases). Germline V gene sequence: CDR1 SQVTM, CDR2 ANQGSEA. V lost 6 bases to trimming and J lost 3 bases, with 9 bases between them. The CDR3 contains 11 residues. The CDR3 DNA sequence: TGCAGCGTGGGGGGTAGCTACGAGCAGTACTTC. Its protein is CSVGGSYEQYF.

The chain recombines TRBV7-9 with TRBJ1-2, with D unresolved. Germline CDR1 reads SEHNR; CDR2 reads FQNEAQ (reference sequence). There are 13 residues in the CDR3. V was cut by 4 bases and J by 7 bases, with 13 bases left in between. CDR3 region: CASSSTRVSGYTF. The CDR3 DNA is TGTGCCAGCAGCTCTACCCGTGTCTCTGGCTACACCTTC. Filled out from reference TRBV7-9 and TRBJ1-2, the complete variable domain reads DTGVSQNPRHKITKRGQNVTFRCDPISEHNRLYWYRQTLGQGPEFLTYFQNEAQLEKSRLLSDRFSAERPKGSFSTLEIQRTEQGDSAMYLCASSSTRVSGYTFGSGTRLTVV.

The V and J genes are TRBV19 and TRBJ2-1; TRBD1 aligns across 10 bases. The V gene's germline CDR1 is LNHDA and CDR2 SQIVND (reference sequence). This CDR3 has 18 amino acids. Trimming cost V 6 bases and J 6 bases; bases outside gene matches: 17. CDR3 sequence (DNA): TGTGCCAGTAGGATGGGGGGGATTGGGACAGGGGTGGGCAATGAGCAGTTCTTC. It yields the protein CASRMGGIGTGVGNEQFF. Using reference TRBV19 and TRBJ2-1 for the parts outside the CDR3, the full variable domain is DGGITQSPKYLFRKEGQNVTLSCEQNLNHDAMYWYRQDPGQGLRLIYYSQIVNDFQKGDIAEGYSVSREKKESFPLTVTSAQKNPTAFYLCASRMGGIGTGVGNEQFFGPGTRLTVL.

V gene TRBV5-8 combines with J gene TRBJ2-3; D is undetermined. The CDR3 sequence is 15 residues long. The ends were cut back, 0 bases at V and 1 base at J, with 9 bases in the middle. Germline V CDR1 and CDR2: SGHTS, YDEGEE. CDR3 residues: CASSLGARGTDTQYF. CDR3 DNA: TGTGCCAGCAGCTTGGGGGCGCGCGGCACAGATACGCAGTATTTT. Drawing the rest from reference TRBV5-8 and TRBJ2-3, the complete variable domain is EAGVTQSPTHLIKTRGQQATLRCSPISGHTSVYWYQQALGLGLQFLLWYDEGEERNRGNFPPRFSGRQFPNYSSELNVNALELEDSALYLCASSLGARGTDTQYFGPGTRLTVL.

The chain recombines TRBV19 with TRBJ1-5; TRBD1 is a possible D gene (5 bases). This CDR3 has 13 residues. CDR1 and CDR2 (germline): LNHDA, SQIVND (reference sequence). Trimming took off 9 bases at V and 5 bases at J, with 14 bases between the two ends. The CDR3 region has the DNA TGTGCCAGCGCTTCGGACAACTATCAGCCCCAGCATTTT. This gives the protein CASASDNYQPQHF.

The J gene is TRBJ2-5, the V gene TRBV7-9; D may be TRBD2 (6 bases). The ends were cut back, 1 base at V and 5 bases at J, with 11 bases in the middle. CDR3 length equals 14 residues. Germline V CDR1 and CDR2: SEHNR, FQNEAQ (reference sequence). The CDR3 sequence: CASSLVAGWETQYF. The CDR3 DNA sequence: TGTGCCAGCAGCTTAGTGGCGGGATGGGAGACCCAGTACTTC.

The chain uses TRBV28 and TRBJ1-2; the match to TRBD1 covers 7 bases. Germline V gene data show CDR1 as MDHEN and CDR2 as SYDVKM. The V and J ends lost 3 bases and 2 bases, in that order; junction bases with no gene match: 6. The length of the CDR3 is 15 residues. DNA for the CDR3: TGTGCCAGCAGTTTCGGGGACAGAGTAAACTATGGCTACACCTTC. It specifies CASSFGDRVNYGYTF.

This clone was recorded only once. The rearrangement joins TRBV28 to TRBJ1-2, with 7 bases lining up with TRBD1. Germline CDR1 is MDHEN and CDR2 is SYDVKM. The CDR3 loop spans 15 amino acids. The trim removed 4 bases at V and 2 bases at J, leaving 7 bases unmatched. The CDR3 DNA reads TGTGCCAGCAGTTCAGCGACAGGGAACAACTATGGCTACACCTTC. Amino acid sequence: CASSSATGNNYGYTF.

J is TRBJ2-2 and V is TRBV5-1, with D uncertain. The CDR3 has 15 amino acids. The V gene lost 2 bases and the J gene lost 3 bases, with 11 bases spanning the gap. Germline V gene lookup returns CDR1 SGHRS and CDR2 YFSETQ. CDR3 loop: CASSFIRSDTGELFF. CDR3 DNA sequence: TGCGCCAGCAGCTTTATACGGTCGGACACCGGGGAGCTGTTTTTT.

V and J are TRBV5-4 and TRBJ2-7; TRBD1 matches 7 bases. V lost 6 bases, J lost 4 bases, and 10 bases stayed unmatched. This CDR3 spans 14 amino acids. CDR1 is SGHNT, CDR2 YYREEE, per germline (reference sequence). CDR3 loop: CASTIKTGSYEQYF. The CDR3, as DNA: TGTGCCAGCACTATTAAGACAGGGTCGTACGAGCAGTACTTC.

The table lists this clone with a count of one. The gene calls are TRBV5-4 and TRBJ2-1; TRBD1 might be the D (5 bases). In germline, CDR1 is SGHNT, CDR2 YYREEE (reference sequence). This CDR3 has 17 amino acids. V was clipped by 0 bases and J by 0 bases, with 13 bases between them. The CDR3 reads CASSLGGGLISYNEQFF. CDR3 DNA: TGTGCCAGCAGCTTGGGGGGCGGTTTAATCTCCTACAATGAGCAGTTCTTC.

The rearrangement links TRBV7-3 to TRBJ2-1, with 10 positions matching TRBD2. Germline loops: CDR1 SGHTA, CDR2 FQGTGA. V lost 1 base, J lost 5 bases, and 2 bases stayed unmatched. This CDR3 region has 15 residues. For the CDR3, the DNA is TGTGCCAGCAGCTTAATAGCGGGAGGCCACAATGAGCAGTTCTTC. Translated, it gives CASSLIAGGHNEQFF.